This T cell receptor beta chain was obtained from a study of cytomegalovirus exposure and HLA in healthy donors. General observations from the study: A few CMV-associated chains were confirmed in vitro to be specific for CMV antigens. Diagnosis of cytomegalovirus status made by the classifier reportedly showed high specificity and sensitivity.

13 Jbeta primers and 60 Vbeta primers were used for the PCR. The repertoire was sequenced with immunoSEQ multiplex PCR; TCRdb's copy has only in-frame clones and lacks some. Of roughly 170,000 clones listed, 82% are singletons. Of note for this clone: The antigen is unknown.

Germline V gives CDR1 ENHRY, CDR2 SYGVKD. The CDR3 extends over 13 amino acids. Trimming took off 6 bases at V and 4 bases at J, with 10 bases between the two ends. The material sequenced was PBMCs. The chain carries TRBV10-3 and TRBJ1-5, with TRBD1 as a possible D gene (5 bases). This receptor was obtained from a male donor in good health and CMV-seronegative. CDR3 in DNA: TGTGCCATCAGCGCAGACAGAAATCAGCCCCAGCATTTT. The encoded protein is CAISADRNQPQHF.